These 3 T cell receptor beta chains originate from one sample sequenced in a study of blood T cell repertoires in COVID-19. Data came from immunoSEQ multiplex PCR; TCRdb stores just in-frame clones and leaves some out. The sample consists of around 30,000 clones, around 86% of them appearing once. The sequenced sample consisted of peripheral blood. These receptors were obtained from a man aged 55-75 years with active COVID-19.

V and J are TRBV4-2 and TRBJ2-1; D is possibly TRBD1 (6 bases). Trimming shortened V by 1 base and J by 6 bases, and 10 bases separated the two germline ends. CDR1 LGHNA and CDR2 YNFKEQ come from the germline V gene. The CDR3 has 14 amino acids. The CDR3 sequence is CASSQVSDSNEQFF. The CDR3 region has the DNA TGTGCCAGCAGCCAAGTGTCGGACAGCAATGAGCAGTTCTTC.

The V call is TRBV27, the J call TRBJ2-3; 14 nucleotides match TRBD2. Germline CDR1 MNHEY, CDR2 SMNVEV (reference sequence). The CDR3 sequence is 16 residues long. The junction had 5 bases not matched to a gene; V was cut back by 5 bases and J by 4 bases. CDR3 sequence reads: CASSGSGLAGADTQYF. The CDR3, as DNA: TGTGCCAGCAGTGGATCGGGACTAGCGGGAGCAGATACGCAGTATTTT.

J is TRBJ1-2 and V is TRBV4-3; no definite D call. V lost 0 bases to trimming and J lost 8 bases, with 10 bases between them. Germline V gene sequence: CDR1 LGHNA, CDR2 YSLEER. The CDR3 is made up of 13 amino acids. The CDR3 reads CASSQDSRVGYTF. Written as DNA, the CDR3 is TGCGCCAGCAGCCAAGATAGTCGAGTAGGCTACACCTTC.